One sample yielded the 15 T cell receptor beta chains listed below, sequenced in a study of cytomegalovirus exposure and HLA in healthy donors. Researchers ran the PCR with 60 Vbeta and 13 Jbeta primers. Here immunoSEQ multiplex PCR was the method, and the copy in TCRdb shows in-frame clones only, minus some. This sample carries approximately 140,000 clones, roughly 90% of them seen once, and the ten largest clones take roughly 0.5%. Sample: PBMCs. Every receptor here comes from a woman aged 40 to 49 in good health and CMV-seronegative.

This chain's CDR3 is CAWGTSGDTQYF. For the CDR3, the DNA is TGTGCCTGGGGGACTAGCGGCGATACGCAGTATTTT. The chain is built from TRBV30 and TRBJ2-3; 11 bases map to TRBD2. V lost 5 bases and J lost 6; bases outside the gene matches: 1. This CDR3 is 12 amino acids long. Germline V gene lookup returns CDR1 GTSNPN and CDR2 SVGIG (reference sequence).

The chain uses TRBV6-1 and TRBJ1-5; D gene ambiguous. Germline V gives CDR1 MNHNS, CDR2 SASEGT. Trimming removed 7 bases from V and 7 bases from J, with 8 bases in between. CDR3 length: 11 amino acids. The CDR3, as DNA: TGTGCCAGCATGGTCGGGCAGCCCCAGCATTTT. Protein: CASMVGQPQHF.

The chain is built from TRBV28 and TRBJ1-2, with a weak D call TRBD1 (6 bases). This CDR3 comprises 15 residues. Germline CDR1 MDHEN, CDR2 SYDVKM. Trimming took off 3 bases at V and 7 bases at J, with 18 bases between the two ends. The CDR3 bases are TGTGCCAGCAGTTTGGGAGCCAGGGGCCGATCTGGCTACACCTTC. Translated: CASSLGARGRSGYTF.

The gene calls are TRBV10-2 and TRBJ1-2; 7 bases fit TRBD1. The V gene end was trimmed by 0 bases and the J gene end by 3 bases; junction bases not matched to a gene: 4. Germline V gene sequence: CDR1 WSHSY, CDR2 SAAADI. The CDR3 contains 15 residues. CDR3 residues: CASSESYRGDYGYTF. The DNA of the CDR3 is TGCGCCAGCAGTGAGTCCTACAGGGGTGACTATGGCTACACCTTC.

This clone was seen only once. V is TRBV6-6 and J is TRBJ2-7, with a possible D match to TRBD2 (6 bases). In germline, CDR1 is MNHNY, CDR2 SVGAGI (reference sequence). V was shortened by 7 bases and J by 0 bases, with 13 bases between the two germline ends. The CDR3 is 14 residues long. The CDR3 region is CASIAGLRSYEQYF. The DNA for the CDR3 is TGTGCCAGCATTGCGGGACTCCGCTCCTACGAGCAGTACTTC.

This clone was picked up a small number of times. This rearrangement joins TRBV5-4 to TRBJ1-1; D possibly corresponds to TRBD1 (6 bases). This CDR3 has 14 amino acids. The germline V gene encodes CDR1 SGHNT and CDR2 YYREEE (reference sequence). Trimming removed 4 bases at V and 2 bases at J, with 12 bases between. This chain's CDR3 is CASSGGQINTEAFF. The CDR3 DNA reads TGTGCCAGCAGCGGGGGACAAATAAACACTGAAGCTTTCTTT. The whole variable domain, remainder taken from reference TRBV5-4 and TRBJ1-1, is ETGVTQSPTHLIKTRGQQVTLRCSSQSGHNTVSWYQQALGQGPQFIFQYYREEENGRGNFPPRFSGLQFPNYSSELNVNALELDDSALYLCASSGGQINTEAFFGQGTRLTVV.

The genes are TRBV11-3 and TRBJ2-5; D might be TRBD1 (5 bases). The germline V gene encodes CDR1 SGHNT and CDR2 YENEEA. The ends were cut back, 3 bases at V and 5 bases at J, with 13 bases in the middle. The CDR3 is made up of 14 amino acids. The CDR3 nucleotides read TGTGCCAGCAGCTTTGGTCAGGGTGGGGAGACCCAGTACTTC. It encodes CASSFGQGGETQYF.

This clone occurred once. The CDR3 sequence: CASSFGGRTHYEQYF. In DNA form, the CDR3 reads TGTGCCAGCAGTTTTGGCGGGAGAACCCACTACGAGCAGTACTTC. This chain uses TRBV6-5 with TRBJ2-7; 7 positions agree with TRBD2. In germline, CDR1 is MNHEY, CDR2 SVGAGI. The CDR3 runs 15 residues. V lost 4 bases, J lost 3 bases, and 9 bases stayed unmatched.

This clone came up a few times. The chain carries TRBV6-1 and TRBJ1-2; D uncertain. CDR3 length: 12 residues. V lost 3 bases to trimming and J lost 5 bases, with 7 bases between them. Germline CDR1 MNHNS, CDR2 SASEGT. CDR3 sequence reads: CASSELQYGYTF. In nucleotides, the CDR3 is TGTGCCAGCAGTGAGTTACAATATGGCTACACCTTC.

This clone was seen once. J is TRBJ1-6 and V is TRBV7-9, with a possible D match to TRBD1 (6 bases). Trimming cost V 8 bases and J 0 bases, with 14 bases left between them. In germline, CDR1 is SEHNR, CDR2 FQNEAQ (reference sequence). The CDR3 has 16 amino acids. The CDR3 region is CASGRDTSSYNSPLHF. The CDR3 DNA sequence: TGTGCCAGCGGACGGGACACGAGCTCCTATAATTCACCCCTCCACTTT.

The chain has TRBV11-3 and TRBJ1-3; 8 bases line up with TRBD1. The CDR3 has 14 amino acids. V trimming: 5 bases; J trimming: 2 bases; junction bases outside the gene matches: 2. Germline values: CDR1 SGHNT, CDR2 YENEEA. The CDR3 protein is CASSHRGTGNTIYF. In nucleotides, the CDR3 is TGTGCCAGCAGCCACAGGGGGACTGGAAACACCATATATTTT.

The chain couples TRBV30 to TRBJ2-7, with 13 bases fitting TRBD2. With 3 bases clipped from V and 6 bases from J, the junction kept 8 bases outside the gene matches. Germline V gene lookup returns CDR1 GTSNPN and CDR2 SVGIG (reference sequence). This CDR3 spans 15 amino acids. The CDR3 loop reads CAWSAGLAGASEQYF. DNA of the CDR3: TGTGCCTGGAGCGCAGGACTAGCGGGAGCATCCGAGCAGTACTTC.

A word on this clone: The junction departs from the called germline gene at one end, perhaps through a read error. The chain employs TRBV7-9 and TRBJ1-5; 10 nucleotides agree with TRBD1. The CDR3 runs 15 residues. Germline V gene sequence: CDR1 SEHNR, CDR2 FQNEAQ (reference sequence). CDR3 in DNA: TGTTCCAGCAGGGCCGGGACAGGGGACAATCAGCCCCAGCATTTT. Translating gives CSSRAGTGDNQPQHF.

Here the CDR3 reads CASQPEVGSSYEQYF. The CDR3 coding sequence is TGTGCCAGCCAGCCAGAGGTTGGTAGTTCCTACGAGCAGTACTTC. V usage is TRBV6-5 and J usage is TRBJ2-7; D gene ambiguous. V shed 8 bases and J shed 1 base, with 18 bases lying between them. CDR3 length: 15 amino acids. Germline V gene lookup returns CDR1 MNHEY and CDR2 SVGAGI.

The chain joins TRBV9 to TRBJ2-3; maybe TRBD2 (5 bases). CDR1 and CDR2 from the germline V gene are SGDLS and YYNGEE. CDR3 length equals 15 residues. Trimming stripped 4 bases from V and 1 base from J, with 13 bases between. CDR3 sequence reads: CASSFTHSGTDTQYF. The CDR3 coding sequence is TGTGCCAGCAGCTTCACGCATAGCGGCACAGATACGCAGTATTTT.